One and the same sample provided the 13 T cell receptor beta chains below, sequenced in a study of blood T cells in healthy people across ages. Sample-barcoded 5' priming and a J-beta primer mix drove a second PCR of about 6 to 11 cycles. A single record per CDR3 protein comes from TCRdb applying MiXCR to the 5' RACE reads. Found here are roughly 800,000 distinct CDR3 sequences, about three fifths of them singletons; the top ten hold over 20%. Sequenced material: blood. The receptor source for this set is a man aged 25-40 years in good health.

This clonotype has more than one count but fewer than ten. The gene calls are TRBV6-1 and TRBJ1-2, with a possible D match to TRBD1 (6 bases). Trimming removed 5 bases at V and 8 bases at J, with 18 bases between. This CDR3 is built from 14 residues. Germline values: CDR1 MNHNS, CDR2 SASEGT. The CDR3 sequence is CASSSWTEDAGYTF. DNA for the CDR3: TGTGCCAGCAGTAGCTGGACAGAGGATGCGGGCTACACCTTC.

This clonotype came up a few times. J is TRBJ2-3 and V is TRBV20-1, with 12 bases lining up with TRBD2. Losses at the gene ends were 0 bases for V and 8 bases for J; bases not matched to a gene: 12. This CDR3 region has 17 residues. Germline V gene lookup returns CDR1 DFQATT and CDR2 SNEGSKA (reference sequence). Written as DNA, the CDR3 is TGCAGTGCTAGAGATCCCACGCAGCCTAGCGGGGGGGGTACGCAGTATTTT. Translated, it gives CSARDPTQPSGGGTQYF.

This clonotype occurred once. The chain is built from TRBV7-2 and TRBJ2-7; 10 positions match TRBD2. The ends lost 4 bases at V and 4 bases at J; junction bases unmatched: 4. The germline V gene has CDR1 SGHTA and CDR2 FQGNSA. The CDR3 contains 14 residues. The CDR3 sequence is CASSSTSGVYEQYF. Written as DNA, the CDR3 is TGTGCCAGCAGCTCCACTAGCGGGGTATACGAGCAGTACTTC. Combining the CDR3 with reference TRBV7-2 and TRBJ2-7 gives the whole variable domain GAGVSQSPSNKVTEKGKDVELRCDPISGHTALYWYRQSLGQGLEFLIYFQGNSAPDKSGLPSDRFSAERTGGSVSTLTIQRTQQEDSAVYLCASSSTSGVYEQYFGPGTRLTVT.

V is TRBV12-3 or TRBV12-4 and J is TRBJ2-7; TRBD1 matches 7 bases. The J call may be wrong; the DNA end is better matched by TRBJ2-5. The CDR3 length is 14 residues. Here the CDR3 DNA reads TGTGCCAGCAGTGTAGAGGACAGGCAAGAGACCCAGTACTTC. Protein sequence: CASSVEDRQETQYF.

This CDR3 reads CSAAGRGETQYF. The CDR3 DNA reads TGCAGTGCGGCGGGGAGGGGAGAGACCCAGTACTTC. V usage is TRBV20-1 and J usage is TRBJ2-5; 7 nucleotides match TRBD2. V lost 6 bases and J lost 4; bases outside the gene matches: 5. The CDR3 contains 12 residues. Per the germline V gene, CDR1 is DFQATT and CDR2 is SNEGSKA (reference sequence).

The rearrangement links TRBV20-1 to TRBJ2-5, with D perhaps TRBD1 or TRBD2 (5 bases each). This CDR3 contains 13 residues. V was shortened by 6 bases and J by 11 bases, with 22 bases between the two germline ends. Germline V gene lookup returns CDR1 DFQATT and CDR2 SNEGSKA (reference sequence). The CDR3 DNA sequence: TGCAGTGCCGGTAGGGACCCGAAGGTCAAGCAGTACTTC. Translating gives CSAGRDPKVKQYF.

The chain links TRBV5-8 to TRBJ2-1; 9 nucleotides match TRBD2. The germline CDR1 and CDR2 sequences are SGHTS and YDEGEE. The CDR3 length is 18 residues. V shed 4 bases, J shed 0 bases, and the junction held 11 bases outside the gene matches. This chain's CDR3 is CASSLLTSGKPSYNEQFF. The CDR3, as DNA: TGTGCCAGCAGCCTACTGACTAGCGGCAAGCCCTCCTACAATGAGCAGTTCTTC.

V is TRBV29-1 and J is TRBJ2-5, with D perhaps TRBD1 (5 bases). The CDR3 is made up of 13 amino acids. The V gene lost 0 bases and the J gene lost 11 bases, with 16 bases spanning the gap. Looked up from germline, CDR1 is SQVTM and CDR2 is ANQGSEA. The CDR3 DNA reads as TGCAGCGTTGAAGACCACAGGCGGAATGAGCAGTACTTC. Translation gives CSVEDHRRNEQYF.

CDR3 DNA sequence: TGTGCCAGCAGCTTTGGGACTAGCGCCCACAATGAGCAGTTCTTC. This codes for CASSFGTSAHNEQFF. The J gene is TRBJ2-1, the V gene TRBV7-2; 10 nucleotides match TRBD2. V shed 3 bases and J 5 bases; nucleotides not matched to a gene: 4. Germline-derived CDR1 and CDR2 are SGHTA and FQGNSA. The CDR3 consists of 15 residues.

This chain links TRBV2 with TRBJ2-7; 9 positions match TRBD2. The V gene's germline CDR1 is SNHLY and CDR2 FYNNEI. V shed 7 bases, J shed 3 bases, and the junction held 10 bases outside the gene matches. The CDR3 extends over 15 amino acids. CDR3 nucleotide sequence: TGTGCCAGCACCATGACCGGGACTAGCTTCTACGAGCAGTACTTC. Its protein product is CASTMTGTSFYEQYF.

This clonotype was seen a handful of times. The chain has TRBV3-1 and TRBJ2-1; D remains unclear. Germline-derived CDR1 and CDR2 are LGHDT and YNNKEL (reference sequence). The CDR3 is 13 amino acids. V was pared by 2 bases and J by 6 bases, with 8 bases between. CDR3 sequence reads: CASSQLSANEQFF. The CDR3 DNA follows: TGTGCCAGCAGCCAATTGTCAGCCAATGAGCAGTTCTTC.

The rearrangement links TRBV5-1 to TRBJ2-7, with 7 bases lining up with TRBD1. CDR1 is SGHRS, CDR2 YFSETQ, per germline. V was pared by 2 bases and J by 5 bases, with 10 bases of the junction left unmatched. The CDR3 is made up of 15 amino acids. CDR3 nucleotides: TGCGCCAGCAGCTTCACCGACAGGGCTAATAACGAGCAGTACTTC. Its translation is CASSFTDRANNEQYF. The complete variable domain, with remaining parts taken from reference TRBV5-1 and TRBJ2-7, reads KAGVTQTPRYLIKTRGQQVTLSCSPISGHRSVSWYQQTPGQGLQFLFEYFSETQRNKGNFPGRFSGRQFSNSRSEMNVSTLELGDSALYLCASSFTDRANNEQYFGPGTRLTVT.

The J gene is TRBJ1-1, the V gene TRBV27, with TRBD1 identical over 8 bases. V was pared by 4 bases and J by 5 bases, with 15 bases of the junction left unmatched. The V gene's germline CDR1 is MNHEY and CDR2 SMNVEV (reference sequence). The CDR3 contains 17 residues. The chain's CDR3 is CASSSSTVGQGLTEAFF. Here the CDR3 DNA reads TGTGCCAGCAGTTCCTCGACCGTAGGACAGGGATTGACTGAAGCTTTCTTT.